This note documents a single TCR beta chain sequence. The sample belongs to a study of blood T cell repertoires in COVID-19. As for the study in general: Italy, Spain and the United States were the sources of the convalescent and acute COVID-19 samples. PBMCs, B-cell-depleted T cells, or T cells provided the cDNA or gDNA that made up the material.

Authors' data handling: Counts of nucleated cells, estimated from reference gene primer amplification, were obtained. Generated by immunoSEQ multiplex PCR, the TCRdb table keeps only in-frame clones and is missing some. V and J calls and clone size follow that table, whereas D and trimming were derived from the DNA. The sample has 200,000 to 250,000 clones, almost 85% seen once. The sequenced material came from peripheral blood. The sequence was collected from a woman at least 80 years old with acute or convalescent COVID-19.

CDR3 nucleotides: TGTGCCAGTAGTCTATTGTCCGCTTGGGGCAGAGAAGGCTATGGCTACACCTTC. Translating gives CASSLLSAWGREGYGYTF. This rearrangement joins TRBV19 to TRBJ1-2, with D possibly being TRBD1 (5 bases). The CDR3 has 18 residues. CDR1 is LNHDA and CDR2 is SQIVND in the germline V gene (reference sequence). Trimming removed 5 bases from V and 4 bases from J, with 26 bases in between. The complete variable domain, with remaining parts taken from reference TRBV19 and TRBJ1-2, reads DGGITQSPKYLFRKEGQNVTLSCEQNLNHDAMYWYRQDPGQGLRLIYYSQIVNDFQKGDIAEGYSVSREKKESFPLTVTSAQKNPTAFYLCASSLLSAWGREGYGYTFGSGTRLTVV.